Listed below are T cell receptor beta chains from one sample, sequenced in a study of blood T cell repertoires in COVID-19. Method: immunoSEQ multiplex PCR; TCRdb's copy keeps in-frame clones and lacks some. Of around 250,000 clones listed, 75% to 90% are singletons. The specimen sequenced was peripheral blood. The receptors stem from a woman aged 65 to 85 with COVID-19, enrolled during active disease. Both conserved end residues are part of each CDR3. The D gene is left open where the match is weak. Some rows mark clone size as missing; the rest say once, few, many or name a class of expanded clone.

J: TRBJ1-3; V: TRBV4-2; D: TRBD1; size: -; CDR3: CASSPQGEAGNTIYF; DNA: TGTGCCAGCAGCCCACAGGGGGAGGCAGGAAACACCATATATTTT
J: TRBJ2-3; V: TRBV24-1; D: TRBD1; size: -; CDR3: CATENGGTGYADTQYF; DNA: TGTGCCACCGAGAACGGAGGGACAGGATATGCAGATACGCAGTATTTT
J: TRBJ2-7; V: TRBV5-1; D: TRBD1; size: -; CDR3: CASSLGQGTDEQYF; DNA: TGCGCCAGCAGCTTGGGACAGGGTACCGACGAGCAGTACTTC
J: TRBJ2-3; V: TRBV3-1/TRBV3-2; D: -; size: once; CDR3: CASSQWRAGTDTQYF; DNA: TGTGCCAGCAGCCAATGGAGGGCAGGCACAGATACGCAGTATTTT
J: TRBJ2-6; V: TRBV5-1; D: -; size: -; CDR3: CASSSQISGANVLTF; DNA: TGCGCCAGCAGCTCGCAGATCTCTGGGGCCAACGTCCTGACTTTC
J: TRBJ2-7; V: TRBV29-1; D: TRBD1; size: -; CDR3: CSVVGQGYEQYF; DNA: TGCAGCGTTGTAGGACAGGGCTACGAGCAGTACTTC
J: TRBJ2-3; V: TRBV25-1; D: TRBD2; size: -; CDR3: CASSEAMGTSGRGDTQYF; DNA: TGTGCCAGCAGTGAAGCTATGGGGACTAGCGGGAGAGGTGATACGCAGTATTTT
J: TRBJ2-1; V: TRBV30; D: TRBD1; size: -; CDR3: CAWSPDRGNEQFF; DNA: TGTGCCTGGAGTCCTGACAGGGGTAATGAGCAGTTCTTC
J: TRBJ2-5; V: TRBV28; D: TRBD2; size: -; CDR3: CASSFSPGREMETQYF; DNA: TGTGCCAGCAGTTTTTCACCCGGGAGGGAGATGGAGACCCAGTACTTC
J: TRBJ2-7; V: TRBV6-5; D: -; size: -; CDR3: CASRQGRQNEQYF; DNA: TGTGCCAGCAGGCAGGGAAGACAAAACGAGCAGTACTTC
J: TRBJ2-3; V: TRBV5-1; D: TRBD1; size: once; CDR3: CASKNRGISTDTQYF; DNA: TGCGCCAGCAAAAACAGGGGAATTAGCACAGATACGCAGTATTTT
J: TRBJ2-7; V: TRBV18; D: -; size: -; CDR3: CASSPNQWSEEQYF; DNA: TGTGCCAGCTCACCAAACCAGTGGAGCGAGGAGCAGTACTTC
J: TRBJ2-7; V: TRBV18; D: -; size: -; CDR3: CASSRGTAYEQYF; DNA: TGTGCCAGCTCACGCGGGACAGCCTACGAGCAGTACTTC
J: TRBJ1-3; V: TRBV29-1; D: -; size: once; CDR3: CSAAGWNTIYF; DNA: TGCAGCGCCGCAGGGTGGAACACCATATATTTT
J: TRBJ1-6; V: TRBV4-3; D: -; size: -; CDR3: CASSQDSGWNSPLHF; DNA: TGCGCCAGCAGCCAAGATTCGGGGTGGAATTCACCCCTCCACTTT
J: TRBJ2-5; V: TRBV9; D: TRBD1; size: -; CDR3: CASSPRTGQETQYF; DNA: TGTGCCAGCAGCCCCCGGACAGGGCAAGAGACCCAGTACTTC
J: TRBJ2-2; V: TRBV5-1; D: -; size: -; CDR3: CASSLASWGVGTGELFF; DNA: TGCGCCAGCAGCTTGGCTTCGTGGGGAGTAGGCACCGGGGAGCTGTTTTTT
J: TRBJ1-6; V: TRBV7-9; D: -; size: -; CDR3: CASSLGPTGSPLHF; DNA: TGTGCCAGCAGCTTAGGACCCACAGGTTCACCCCTCCACTTT
J: TRBJ2-7; V: TRBV28; D: TRBD2; size: -; CDR3: CASSRKVGLAGAHEQYF; DNA: TGTGCCAGCAGTCGCAAAGTGGGACTAGCGGGAGCCCACGAGCAGTACTTC
J: TRBJ1-5; V: TRBV6-2/TRBV6-3; D: -; size: -; CDR3: CASSYSAGGNQPQHF; DNA: TGTGCCAGCAGTTACTCCGCAGGTGGCAATCAGCCCCAGCATTTT
J: TRBJ1-6; V: TRBV30; D: -; size: -; CDR3: CAWSGEGISPLHF; DNA: TGTGCCTGGAGTGGGGAGGGGATCTCACCCCTCCACTTT
J: TRBJ1-2; V: TRBV20-1; D: -; size: once; CDR3: CSASSPGDGYTF; DNA: TGCAGTGCTAGTAGTCCCGGGGATGGCTACACCTTC
J: TRBJ1-1; V: TRBV5-5; D: -; size: -; CDR3: CASIRVDTEAFF; DNA: TGTGCCAGCATCCGGGTGGACACTGAAGCTTTCTTT
J: TRBJ2-7; V: TRBV24-1; D: -; size: -; CDR3: CATSDFRTESYEQYF; DNA: TGTGCCACCAGTGATTTTAGGACAGAATCCTACGAGCAGTACTTC
J: TRBJ2-7; V: TRBV15; D: TRBD1; size: -; CDR3: CATSREWDSNQRF; DNA: TGTGCCACCAGCAGAGAGTGGGACAGTAATCAACGGTTC
J: TRBJ2-7; V: TRBV19; D: -; size: -; CDR3: CASSIDGPGEQYF; DNA: TGTGCCAGTAGTATTGACGGTCCGGGCGAGCAGTACTTC
J: TRBJ2-7; V: TRBV7-2; D: -; size: -; CDR3: CASSRVTPYEQYF; DNA: TGTGCCAGCAGCCGCGTGACACCATACGAGCAGTACTTC
J: TRBJ2-5; V: TRBV3-1/TRBV3-2; D: TRBD2; size: -; CDR3: CASSRTSGTSQETQYF; DNA: TGTGCCAGCAGCCGGACTAGCGGGACCTCCCAAGAGACCCAGTACTTC
J: TRBJ1-5; V: TRBV19; D: -; size: -; CDR3: CASSWGLESNQPQHF; DNA: TGTGCCAGTAGTTGGGGGCTGGAAAGCAATCAGCCCCAGCATTTT
J: TRBJ2-1; V: TRBV28; D: -; size: -; CDR3: CASVRGGGQEQFF; DNA: TGTGCCAGCGTTAGGGGTGGAGGGCAGGAGCAGTTCTTC
J: TRBJ1-1; V: TRBV6-1; D: -; size: few; CDR3: CASSEGGTMNTEAFF; DNA: TGTGCCAGCAGTGAAGGCGGAACCATGAACACTGAAGCTTTCTTT
J: TRBJ2-7; V: TRBV5-1; D: TRBD2; size: -; CDR3: CASRQTSVYEQYF; DNA: TGCGCCAGCAGACAAACTAGCGTCTACGAGCAGTACTTC
J: TRBJ2-7; V: TRBV27; D: -; size: -; CDR3: CASSPGHTPYEQYF; DNA: TGTGCCAGCAGTCCGGGACATACACCCTACGAGCAGTACTTC
J: TRBJ2-7; V: TRBV5-6; D: -; size: -; CDR3: CASSLVSRSSYEQYF; DNA: TGTGCCAGCAGCTTGGTATCACGGAGCTCCTACGAGCAGTACTTC
J: TRBJ2-7; V: TRBV28; D: TRBD1; size: -; CDR3: CASVGQAGEQYF; DNA: TGTGCCAGCGTGGGACAGGCTGGCGAGCAGTACTTC
J: TRBJ2-7; V: TRBV29-1; D: TRBD1; size: -; CDR3: CSVQGTGNYEQYF; DNA: TGCAGCGTTCAAGGGACAGGCAACTACGAGCAGTACTTC
J: TRBJ2-7; V: TRBV10-3; D: TRBD1; size: -; CDR3: CAISESLDRGRHEQYF; DNA: TGTGCCATCAGTGAGTCGTTGGACAGGGGGCGCCACGAGCAGTACTTC
J: TRBJ1-1; V: TRBV11-1; D: -; size: -; CDR3: CASSLIRGTEAFF; DNA: TGTGCCAGCAGCTTAATCAGGGGAACTGAAGCTTTCTTT
J: TRBJ2-5; V: TRBV27; D: TRBD1; size: -; CDR3: CASSLRGQGRLLETQYF; DNA: TGTGCCAGCAGTCTGAGAGGACAGGGAAGATTGCTAGAGACCCAGTACTTC